The following is a T cell receptor (beta chain) sequence with its context. Its antigen is not identified. MiXCR, applied by TCRdb to the 5' RACE reads, yields one record per CDR3 protein. The sample holds 350,000 to 500,000 distinct CDR3 sequences, 20% to 25% seen once. The data stem from a study of T-cell memory formation after mild COVID-19. Overall study results and limits: Day 15 to 85 contracting clones showed balanced CD4/CD8; later expanders leaned CD4+.

V was pared by 0 bases and J by 4 bases, with 15 bases between. This CDR3 comprises 16 residues. Germline V CDR1 and CDR2: SGHRS, YFSETQ. This sequence joins TRBV5-1 and TRBJ2-3; D gene unclear. The source material was PBMCs or a T cell subset sorted from them (not recorded which). The TCR originated in an adult woman who had mild COVID-19 (a few samples of this study predate the infection). Cell type and time point are not known. The CDR3 spells CASSLAASGSADTQYF. DNA for the CDR3: TGCGCCAGCAGCTTGGCGGCCTCTGGGTCGGCAGATACGCAGTATTTT.